The 3 T cell receptor beta chains in this list originate from one sample, sequenced in a study of shared clonotypes between healthy human individuals. Terminally differentiated effector memory CD45RA+ cells were left out of the naive CD8 fraction, which was CD45RO-negative and positively selected for CCR7. Data came from immunoSEQ multiplex PCR; TCRdb stores just in-frame clones and leaves some out. The sample comprises about 2 million clones, 85% to 95% of which are singletons, and more than 0.95% rests with the top ten. Sequencing was performed on naive CD8+ T cells sorted from blood. These receptors all come from a young man in good health.

This clone showed up just once. This sequence joins TRBV6-5 and TRBJ2-7, with 9 bases identical to TRBD1. CDR3 length: 16 residues. The trim removed 2 bases at V and 2 bases at J, leaving 7 bases unmatched. CDR1 is MNHEY, CDR2 SVGAGI, per germline. For the CDR3, the DNA is TGTGCCAGCAGTTACGGGGGACAGGGAGGAGCCTACGAGCAGTACTTC. It encodes CASSYGGQGGAYEQYF.

This chain links TRBV7-2 with TRBJ2-5; D is perhaps TRBD1 (5 bases). The CDR3 totals 15 residues. Trimming stripped 5 bases from V and 4 bases from J, with 17 bases between. Germline lookup yields CDR1 SGHTA and CDR2 FQGNSA. The CDR3 DNA is TGTGCCAGCAGCCCCTCCCAGGAGCAGGGAGAGACCCAGTACTTC. Amino acid sequence: CASSPSQEQGETQYF.

This chain connects TRBV19 to TRBJ1-1; D uncertain. The CDR3 spans 12 residues. Germline assignment: CDR1 LNHDA and CDR2 SQIVND (reference sequence). Trimming took 5 bases from V and 5 from J, leaving 9 bases between them. The CDR3 DNA is TGTGCCAGTAGTCAGACGCCTACTGAAGCTTTCTTT. Translated, it gives CASSQTPTEAFF.